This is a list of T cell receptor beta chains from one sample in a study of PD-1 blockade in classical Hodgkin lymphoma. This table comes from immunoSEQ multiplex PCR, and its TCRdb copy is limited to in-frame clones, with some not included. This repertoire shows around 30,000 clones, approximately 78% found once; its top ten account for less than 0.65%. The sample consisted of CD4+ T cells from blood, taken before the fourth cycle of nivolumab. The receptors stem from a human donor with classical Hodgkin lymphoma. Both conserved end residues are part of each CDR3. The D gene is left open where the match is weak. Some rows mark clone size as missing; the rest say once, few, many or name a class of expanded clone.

CDR3 protein: CASRREGTLRYF
CDR3 DNA: TGTGCCAGCAGACGAGAGGGTACCCTCCGGTACTTC
CDR3 length: 12
clone size: -
J gene: TRBJ2-7
V gene: TRBV28
D gene: -

CDR3 protein: CASSKRDRDISPLHF
CDR3 DNA: TGTGCCAGCAGCAAACGGGACAGGGATATTTCACCCCTCCACTTT
CDR3 length: 15
clone size: -
J gene: TRBJ1-6
V gene: TRBV7-2
D gene: TRBD1

CDR3 protein: CASSPTGGYNQPQHF
CDR3 DNA: TGTGCCAGCAGCCCAACAGGGGGCTACAATCAGCCCCAGCATTTT
CDR3 length: 15
clone size: -
J gene: TRBJ1-5
V gene: TRBV7-9
D gene: TRBD1

CDR3 protein: CASSPLMTGGQETQYF
CDR3 DNA: TGCGCCAGCAGCCCTCTAATGACAGGGGGACAAGAGACCCAGTACTTC
CDR3 length: 16
clone size: -
J gene: TRBJ2-5
V gene: TRBV5-1
D gene: TRBD1

CDR3 protein: CASSVEGRTSYEQYF
CDR3 DNA: TGTGCCAGCAGTGTTGAGGGCCGCACTTCCTACGAGCAGTACTTC
CDR3 length: 15
clone size: -
J gene: TRBJ2-7
V gene: TRBV2
D gene: -

CDR3 protein: CASSPRLAGGLNTEAFF
CDR3 DNA: TGTGCCAGCTCACCTCGGTTGGCAGGGGGCTTGAACACTGAAGCTTTCTTT
CDR3 length: 17
clone size: -
J gene: TRBJ1-1
V gene: TRBV18
D gene: TRBD1

CDR3 protein: CASSSLRQGVYGYTF
CDR3 DNA: TGTGCCAGCAGCAGTCTGAGACAGGGTGTCTATGGCTACACCTTC
CDR3 length: 15
clone size: -
J gene: TRBJ1-2
V gene: TRBV11-2
D gene: TRBD1

CDR3 protein: CASSFGTAALEQYF
CDR3 DNA: TGTGCCAGCAGCTTCGGGACCGCGGCTCTCGAGCAGTACTTC
CDR3 length: 14
clone size: -
J gene: TRBJ2-7
V gene: TRBV7-9
D gene: -

CDR3 protein: CASSYVGETDTQYF
CDR3 DNA: TGTGCCAGCAGTTACGTGGGGGAAACAGATACGCAGTATTTT
CDR3 length: 14
clone size: once
J gene: TRBJ2-3
V gene: TRBV6-5
D gene: -

CDR3 protein: CASSPGETQYF
CDR3 DNA: TGTGCCAGCTCACCAGGAGAGACCCAGTACTTC
CDR3 length: 11
clone size: -
J gene: TRBJ2-5
V gene: TRBV18
D gene: -

CDR3 protein: CASSREGAGISSEYF
CDR3 DNA: TGTGCCAGCAGCCGGGAGGGTGCAGGGATTTCCTCAGAGTACTTC
CDR3 length: 15
clone size: once
J gene: TRBJ2-5
V gene: TRBV11-3
D gene: TRBD2

CDR3 protein: CASRKNPAMGQPQHF
CDR3 DNA: TGTGCCAGCAGGAAGAATCCGGCCATGGGTCAGCCCCAGCATTTT
CDR3 length: 15
clone size: once
J gene: TRBJ1-5
V gene: TRBV6-5
D gene: -

CDR3 protein: CASSGSDTQYF
CDR3 DNA: TGTGCCAGCAGCGGGTCGGATACGCAGTATTTT
CDR3 length: 11
clone size: -
J gene: TRBJ2-3
V gene: TRBV7-9
D gene: -

CDR3 protein: CASSVEAGGLPSSYNEQFF
CDR3 DNA: TGTGCCAGCAGCGTAGAAGCGGGGGGCCTACCGAGCTCCTACAATGAGCAGTTCTTC
CDR3 length: 19
clone size: -
J gene: TRBJ2-1
V gene: TRBV9
D gene: TRBD2

CDR3 protein: CASSRGGTEAFF
CDR3 DNA: TGCGCCAGCAGTCGGGGCGGGACAGAAGCTTTCTTT
CDR3 length: 12
clone size: -
J gene: TRBJ1-1
V gene: TRBV5-1
D gene: -

CDR3 protein: CASSLAQWGNTEAFF
CDR3 DNA: TGTGCCAGCAGTTTAGCGCAATGGGGGAACACTGAAGCTTTCTTT
CDR3 length: 15
clone size: -
J gene: TRBJ1-1
V gene: TRBV28
D gene: -

CDR3 protein: CASTNIGFLGYTF
CDR3 DNA: TGTGCCAGCACCAACATCGGCTTTTTGGGCTACACCTTC
CDR3 length: 13
clone size: -
J gene: TRBJ1-2
V gene: TRBV6-5
D gene: -

CDR3 protein: CATSRAAGQGSTEAFF
CDR3 DNA: TGTGCCACCAGCAGAGCCGCGGGGCAAGGCAGCACTGAAGCTTTCTTT
CDR3 length: 16
clone size: -
J gene: TRBJ1-1
V gene: TRBV15
D gene: -

CDR3 protein: CASSLTLGNTIYF
CDR3 DNA: TGCGCCAGCAGCTTGACTCTGGGAAACACCATATATTTT
CDR3 length: 13
clone size: -
J gene: TRBJ1-3
V gene: TRBV5-1
D gene: -

CDR3 protein: CASSSPVSGNTIYF
CDR3 DNA: TGTGCCAGCAGCTCGCCTGTCTCTGGAAACACCATATATTTT
CDR3 length: 14
clone size: -
J gene: TRBJ1-3
V gene: TRBV7-9
D gene: -

CDR3 protein: CASSLMGPTPSNEKLFF
CDR3 DNA: TGTGCCAGCAGTTTGATGGGACCGACGCCTAGTAATGAAAAACTGTTTTTT
CDR3 length: 17
clone size: -
J gene: TRBJ1-4
V gene: TRBV28
D gene: -

CDR3 protein: CASRGPLNTEAFF
CDR3 DNA: TGTGCCAGCAGGGGACCGCTGAACACTGAAGCTTTCTTT
CDR3 length: 13
clone size: -
J gene: TRBJ1-1
V gene: TRBV11-1
D gene: -

CDR3 protein: CASSTTGGTETQYF
CDR3 DNA: TGCGCCAGCAGCACGACAGGGGGCACAGAGACCCAGTACTTC
CDR3 length: 14
clone size: -
J gene: TRBJ2-5
V gene: TRBV5-1
D gene: TRBD1

CDR3 protein: CASLAGGYNEQFF
CDR3 DNA: TGTGCCAGCTTAGCGGGGGGTTACAATGAGCAGTTCTTC
CDR3 length: 13
clone size: -
J gene: TRBJ2-1
V gene: TRBV6-6
D gene: TRBD2

CDR3 protein: CASSVGIESSYEQYF
CDR3 DNA: TGTGCCAGCAGCGTAGGGATAGAGTCTTCCTACGAGCAGTACTTC
CDR3 length: 15
clone size: -
J gene: TRBJ2-7
V gene: TRBV9
D gene: -

CDR3 protein: CASRSTARNTEAFF
CDR3 DNA: TGTGCCAGCAGAAGTACAGCTAGGAACACTGAAGCTTTCTTT
CDR3 length: 14
clone size: -
J gene: TRBJ1-1
V gene: TRBV11-2
D gene: -

CDR3 protein: CASSAGDRPSGDTQYF
CDR3 DNA: TGTGCCAGTAGTGCGGGGGACAGGCCGAGTGGGGATACGCAGTATTTT
CDR3 length: 16
clone size: -
J gene: TRBJ2-3
V gene: TRBV19
D gene: -

CDR3 protein: CASTLAGTTYEQYF
CDR3 DNA: TGTGCCAGCACCCTAGCGGGGACAACCTACGAGCAGTACTTC
CDR3 length: 14
clone size: -
J gene: TRBJ2-7
V gene: TRBV28
D gene: TRBD2

CDR3 protein: CASHPGTSFGGELFF
CDR3 DNA: TGCGCCAGCCATCCCGGGACTAGCTTTGGCGGGGAGCTGTTTTTT
CDR3 length: 15
clone size: -
J gene: TRBJ2-2
V gene: TRBV5-1
D gene: TRBD2

CDR3 protein: CASRPGGIEKLFF
CDR3 DNA: TGCGCCAGCAGACCAGGAGGGATTGAAAAACTGTTTTTT
CDR3 length: 13
clone size: -
J gene: TRBJ1-4
V gene: TRBV4-1
D gene: -

CDR3 protein: CASRSGGSDYGYTF
CDR3 DNA: TGTGCCAGCAGGTCAGGTGGGTCAGACTATGGCTACACCTTC
CDR3 length: 14
clone size: few
J gene: TRBJ1-2
V gene: TRBV28
D gene: -

CDR3 protein: CASSLVPEGAVEQYF
CDR3 DNA: TGCGCCAGCAGCTTGGTACCAGAGGGGGCGGTCGAGCAGTACTTC
CDR3 length: 15
clone size: -
J gene: TRBJ2-7
V gene: TRBV5-1
D gene: TRBD1

CDR3 protein: CSVDVPGTDGYTF
CDR3 DNA: TGCAGCGTTGATGTTCCCGGGACGGATGGCTACACCTTC
CDR3 length: 13
clone size: -
J gene: TRBJ1-2
V gene: TRBV29-1
D gene: -

CDR3 protein: CASSPPAGWGSNQPQHF
CDR3 DNA: TGTGCCAGCAGCCCGCCGGCGGGATGGGGGAGCAATCAGCCCCAGCATTTT
CDR3 length: 17
clone size: -
J gene: TRBJ1-5
V gene: TRBV2
D gene: -

CDR3 protein: CASSHPERGAYTDTQYF
CDR3 DNA: TGTGCCAGCAGCCATCCCGAGCGGGGCGCTTACACAGATACGCAGTATTTT
CDR3 length: 17
clone size: once
J gene: TRBJ2-3
V gene: TRBV7-2
D gene: TRBD2

CDR3 protein: CASSSPTGGGYEQYF
CDR3 DNA: TGTGCCAGCAGCTCTCCTACAGGGGGTGGTTACGAGCAGTACTTC
CDR3 length: 15
clone size: -
J gene: TRBJ2-7
V gene: TRBV7-9
D gene: TRBD1

CDR3 protein: CASSFTGDGGYTF
CDR3 DNA: TGTGCCAGCAGCTTCACAGGGGATGGTGGCTACACCTTC
CDR3 length: 13
clone size: -
J gene: TRBJ1-2
V gene: TRBV7-9
D gene: TRBD1

CDR3 protein: CASSLAAGVTDTQYF
CDR3 DNA: TGTGCCAGCAGCTTAGCAGCGGGGGTCACAGATACGCAGTATTTT
CDR3 length: 15
clone size: -
J gene: TRBJ2-3
V gene: TRBV7-9
D gene: TRBD2

CDR3 protein: CASSYSSLDTEAFF
CDR3 DNA: TGTGCCAGCAGTTACTCTTCCTTAGACACTGAAGCTTTCTTT
CDR3 length: 14
clone size: few
J gene: TRBJ1-1
V gene: TRBV6-5
D gene: -

CDR3 protein: CASSRMGGLLAKNIQYF
CDR3 DNA: TGTGCCAGCAGCCGAATGGGGGGGCTACTAGCCAAAAACATTCAGTACTTC
CDR3 length: 17
clone size: -
J gene: TRBJ2-4
V gene: TRBV7-9
D gene: -

CDR3 protein: CASSEPSDRHPYEQYF
CDR3 DNA: TGCGCCAGCAGTGAGCCCTCGGACCGCCACCCCTACGAGCAGTACTTC
CDR3 length: 16
clone size: -
J gene: TRBJ2-7
V gene: TRBV10-1
D gene: -

CDR3 protein: CASSYLGLGYNEQFF
CDR3 DNA: TGTGCCAGCAGTTACTTGGGTTTGGGGTACAATGAGCAGTTCTTC
CDR3 length: 15
clone size: -
J gene: TRBJ2-1
V gene: TRBV6-5
D gene: -

CDR3 protein: CASTPRGQGDTEAFF
CDR3 DNA: TGTGCCAGCACGCCGAGGGGGCAGGGAGACACTGAAGCTTTCTTT
CDR3 length: 15
clone size: -
J gene: TRBJ1-1
V gene: TRBV6-5
D gene: TRBD1

CDR3 protein: CASSFRVSGNTIYF
CDR3 DNA: TGTGCCAGCAGTTTCAGGGTGTCCGGAAACACCATATATTTT
CDR3 length: 14
clone size: few
J gene: TRBJ1-3
V gene: TRBV28
D gene: -

CDR3 protein: CASSPRSTDNSPLHF
CDR3 DNA: TGTGCCAGTAGTCCCCGGAGTACGGATAATTCACCCCTCCACTTT
CDR3 length: 15
clone size: few
J gene: TRBJ1-6
V gene: TRBV19
D gene: -

CDR3 protein: CASSVGTAHGYTF
CDR3 DNA: TGTGCCAGCAGCGTAGGGACAGCTCATGGCTACACCTTC
CDR3 length: 13
clone size: -
J gene: TRBJ1-2
V gene: TRBV9
D gene: -

CDR3 protein: CAWRKGSVFTEAFF
CDR3 DNA: TGTGCCTGGAGAAAAGGTAGTGTTTTCACTGAAGCTTTCTTT
CDR3 length: 14
clone size: -
J gene: TRBJ1-1
V gene: TRBV30
D gene: -

CDR3 protein: CASSLGQRQETQYF
CDR3 DNA: TGTGCCAGCAGCTTGGGACAGCGGCAAGAGACCCAGTACTTC
CDR3 length: 14
clone size: -
J gene: TRBJ2-5
V gene: TRBV5-6
D gene: -

CDR3 protein: CASSLIQGGSYEQYF
CDR3 DNA: TGTGCCAGCAGCCTGATACAGGGTGGTTCCTACGAGCAGTACTTC
CDR3 length: 15
clone size: -
J gene: TRBJ2-7
V gene: TRBV7-8
D gene: -

CDR3 protein: CASSFDYEQFF
CDR3 DNA: TGTGCCAGCAGTTTCGACTATGAGCAGTTCTTC
CDR3 length: 11
clone size: -
J gene: TRBJ2-1
V gene: TRBV6-6
D gene: -

CDR3 protein: CASRPGTGGYEQYF
CDR3 DNA: TGTGCCAGCAGACCCGGGACAGGGGGCTACGAGCAGTACTTC
CDR3 length: 14
clone size: -
J gene: TRBJ2-7
V gene: TRBV6-5
D gene: TRBD1

CDR3 protein: CASSPLEGRKEPQHF
CDR3 DNA: TGTGCCAGCAGCCCCCTGGAGGGGCGGAAGGAGCCCCAGCATTTT
CDR3 length: 15
clone size: -
J gene: TRBJ1-5
V gene: TRBV27
D gene: -

CDR3 protein: CASSFQGAQETQYF
CDR3 DNA: TGCGCCAGCAGCTTCCAGGGGGCACAGGAGACCCAGTACTTC
CDR3 length: 14
clone size: -
J gene: TRBJ2-5
V gene: TRBV5-1
D gene: TRBD1

CDR3 protein: CASSEQDRGLNEQFF
CDR3 DNA: TGCGCCAGCAGCGAACAAGACAGGGGGCTGAATGAGCAGTTCTTC
CDR3 length: 15
clone size: -
J gene: TRBJ2-1
V gene: TRBV5-1
D gene: TRBD1